This TCR beta chain derives from a study of blood T cell repertoires in COVID-19. Study information: The samples span acute and convalescent COVID-19 from the United States, Italy and Spain.

Repertoires were generated with immunoSEQ multiplex PCR, while TCRdb's copy carries only in-frame clones and drops some. This table holds 100,000 to 150,000 clones, roughly 80% found once. This receptor was obtained from a human donor in a cohort sampled during active COVID-19. Specimen: peripheral blood.

The CDR3 protein is CASSSMRRDRANYGYTF. CDR3 coding DNA: TGTGCCAGCAGTTCCATGAGGCGGGACAGGGCTAACTATGGCTACACCTTC. V and J are TRBV27 and TRBJ1-2, with 9 bases matching TRBD1. V lost 4 bases and J lost 0; bases outside the gene matches: 9. This CDR3 region has 17 residues. CDR1 and CDR2 (germline): MNHEY, SMNVEV (reference sequence).